This entry describes one T cell receptor (beta chain). Its antigen is undetermined. This CDR3 is 15 amino acids long. Germline loops: CDR1 SGHVS, CDR2 FQNEAQ. V gave up 2 bases and J gave up 8 bases; unmatched junction bases: 7. The sample is drawn from a study of persistence of HIV-infected CD4 T cells. Study-level background: Median time on suppressive ART was seven to nine years.

Cells were stimulated nonspecifically with anti-CD3/anti-CD28 magnetic beads. Sorting of responding CD4+ T cells relied on upregulated CD40 ligand together with CD69. Adults with HIV-1 started suppressive ART while chronically infected. Anti-CD28/CD49d costimulation, CD40-blocking antibody and enfuvirtide were given to CD8-depleted PBMCs for roughly 20 hours. The immunoSEQ assay was version 4, run in survey mode. Produced via immunoSEQ multiplex PCR; TCRdb's table is partial and in-frame only. The data hold approximately 45,000 clones, with about 88% observed a single time. The chain uses TRBV7-8 and TRBJ1-4; the match to TRBD1 covers 8 bases. This receptor was taken from an adult woman with HIV who was CMV-seropositive. The sample consisted of CD4+ T cells sorted from PBMCs after 18-hour stimulation, taken from a patient who received antiretroviral therapy. This CDR3 reads CASSLLGRGQEKLFF. As DNA, the CDR3 is TGTGCCAGCAGCTTATTGGGCAGGGGGCAGGAAAAACTGTTTTTT.